This T cell receptor (beta chain) is from a study of metastatic and nonmetastatic thyroid tumors (dated by TCRdb to between 2020 and 2021). Notes on the research overall: Repertoires were compared across peripheral blood and tumor or nodule tissue samples from malignant and benign thyroid patients.

On the study overall, not on this receptor specifically: In both blood and tumor samples, TCR beta diversity was reported to be significantly higher in malignant tumors than in benign nodules.

None of the patients had been given any treatment before thyroid surgery. The study retrospectively analysed patient clinical samples collected from about 2012 to 2019 using T-cell receptor beta sequencing. Library preparation was by PCR. Sequencing was carried out with an Illumina HiSeq 4000. High-throughput sequencing was used to profile the TCR beta-chain CDR3 region of each patient. As for the original processing: The researchers built a classifier to tell apart papillary thyroid cancer patients with distant metastasis, based on CDR3 differences among clinicopathological groups. Repertoire diversity was assessed with the Shannon index, and tumor-blood repertoire similarity with the Morisita-Horn index. TCRdb reran the public reads through fastp at Q25 and MiXCR, keeping productive beta chains. TCRdb, not the authors, supplied the V and J calls. The sample table contains roughly 32,000 clones; only one count was recorded for about 18% of them. The top ten clonotypes cover roughly 10% of the sample.

This clone was seen at least ten times. Which antigen it targets is not known. A much larger clone lies one base from this, so it may be a read error. CDR1 and CDR2 are read off the germline V gene as MNHNS and SASEGT. The CDR3 runs 15 amino acids, cysteine and phenylalanine included. The sequence is cut down to CDR3 DNA, 45 bases in frame from base 1. Sequenced: blood. The chain couples TRBV6-1 to TRBJ1-6; TRBD1 is perhaps the D gene, given 6 matching bases. The sequence was collected from a female donor with papillary thyroid cancer or a benign thyroid nodule (not recorded which). Some clones in this sample may be carry-over from other donors' samples. This receptor has the CDR3 CASSEDTGNNSPPHF. The nucleotide sequence is TGTGCCAGCAGTGAAGACACAGGGAATAATTCACCCCCCCACTTT.